The entry that follows covers one T cell receptor (beta chain) sequence. This CDR3 has 14 amino acids. Germline V gives CDR1 MDHEN, CDR2 SYDVKM. V was trimmed by 7 bases and J by 5 bases, leaving 15 bases between them. The record originates from a study of blood T cell repertoires in COVID-19. Across the whole study: PBMCs, B-cell-depleted T cells, or T cells were the source of the cDNA or gDNA that made up the material.

As originally analysed: Quantification of nucleated cells was approximated via reference gene primer amplification. This table comes from immunoSEQ multiplex PCR, and its TCRdb copy is limited to in-frame clones, with some not included. The V and J calls and clone size come from that table; D and trimming were worked out from the DNA. The sample shows 95,000 to 100,000 clones, about 90% of them seen only once. The source material was peripheral blood. The TCR sequence derives from a woman aged 25-40 years with acute or convalescent COVID-19. This rearrangement joins TRBV28 to TRBJ1-3; D unclear. The CDR3: CASTPSGSRNTIYF. The DNA for the CDR3 is TGTGCCAGCACCCCGTCCGGGTCCAGAAACACCATATATTTT.